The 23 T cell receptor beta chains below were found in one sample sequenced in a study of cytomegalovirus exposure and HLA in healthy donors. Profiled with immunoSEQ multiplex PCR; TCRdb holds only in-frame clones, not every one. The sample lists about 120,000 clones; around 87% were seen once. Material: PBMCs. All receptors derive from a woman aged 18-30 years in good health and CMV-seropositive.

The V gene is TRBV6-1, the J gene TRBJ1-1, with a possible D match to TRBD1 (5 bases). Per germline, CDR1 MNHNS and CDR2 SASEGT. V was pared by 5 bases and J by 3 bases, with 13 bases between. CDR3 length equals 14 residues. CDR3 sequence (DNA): TGTGCCAGCAGTACCCAGGGAGGTGACACTGAAGCTTTCTTT. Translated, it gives CASSTQGGDTEAFF.

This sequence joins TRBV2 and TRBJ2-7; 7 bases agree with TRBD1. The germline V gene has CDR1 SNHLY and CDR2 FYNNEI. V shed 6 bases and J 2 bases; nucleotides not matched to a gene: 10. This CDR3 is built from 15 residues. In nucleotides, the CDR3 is TGTGCCAGCAGAGCCCCGACAGGGTGGACCTACGAGCAGTACTTC. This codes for CASRAPTGWTYEQYF.

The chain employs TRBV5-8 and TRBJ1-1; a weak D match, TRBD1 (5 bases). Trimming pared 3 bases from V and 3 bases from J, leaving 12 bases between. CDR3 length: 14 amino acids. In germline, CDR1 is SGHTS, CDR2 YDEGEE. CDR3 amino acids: CASSWGGGYTEAFF. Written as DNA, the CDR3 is TGTGCCAGCAGCTGGGGCGGGGGTTACACTGAAGCTTTCTTT.

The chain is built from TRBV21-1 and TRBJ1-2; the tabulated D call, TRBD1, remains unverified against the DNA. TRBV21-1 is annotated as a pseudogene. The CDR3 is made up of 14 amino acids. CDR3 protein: CASSKLNRNYGYTF. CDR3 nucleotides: TGTGCCAGCAGCAAATTGAACAGAAACTATGGCTACACCTTC.

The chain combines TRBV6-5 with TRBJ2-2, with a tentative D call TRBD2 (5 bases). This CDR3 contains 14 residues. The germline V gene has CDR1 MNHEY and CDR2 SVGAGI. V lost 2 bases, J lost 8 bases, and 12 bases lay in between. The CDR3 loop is CASSYTGIKGELFF. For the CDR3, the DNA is TGTGCCAGCAGTTACACCGGGATTAAGGGGGAGCTGTTTTTT.

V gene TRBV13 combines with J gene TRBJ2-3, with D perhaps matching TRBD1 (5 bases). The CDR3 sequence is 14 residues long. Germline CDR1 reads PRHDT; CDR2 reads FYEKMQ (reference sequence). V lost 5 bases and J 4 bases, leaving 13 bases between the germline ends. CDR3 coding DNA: TGTGCCAGCAGCCATCACAGCAGGGCAGATACGCAGTATTTT. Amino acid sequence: CASSHHSRADTQYF.

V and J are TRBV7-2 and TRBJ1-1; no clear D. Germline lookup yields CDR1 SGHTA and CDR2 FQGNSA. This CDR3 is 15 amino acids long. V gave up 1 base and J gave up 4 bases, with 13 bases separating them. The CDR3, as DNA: TGTGCCAGCAGCTTAGGTTGGGGAGGAAGCACTGAAGCTTTCTTT. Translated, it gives CASSLGWGGSTEAFF.

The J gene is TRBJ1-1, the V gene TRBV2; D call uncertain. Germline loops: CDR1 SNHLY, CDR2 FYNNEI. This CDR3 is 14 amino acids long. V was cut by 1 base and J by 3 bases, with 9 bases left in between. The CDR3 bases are TGTGCCAGCAGTGAAGAAGCAGGCTACACTGAAGCTTTCTTT. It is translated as CASSEEAGYTEAFF. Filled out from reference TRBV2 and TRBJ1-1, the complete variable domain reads EPEVTQTPSHQVTQMGQEVILRCVPISNHLYFYWYRQILGQKVEFLVSFYNNEISEKSEIFDDQFSVERPDGSNFTLKIRSTKLEDSAMYFCASSEEAGYTEAFFGQGTRLTVV.

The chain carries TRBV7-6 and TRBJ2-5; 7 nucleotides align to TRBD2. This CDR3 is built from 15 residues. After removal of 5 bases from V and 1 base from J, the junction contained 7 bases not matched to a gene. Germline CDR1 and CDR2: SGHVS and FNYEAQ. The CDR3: CASSALRGVQETQYF. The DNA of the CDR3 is TGTGCCAGCAGCGCATTACGGGGGGTCCAAGAGACCCAGTACTTC.

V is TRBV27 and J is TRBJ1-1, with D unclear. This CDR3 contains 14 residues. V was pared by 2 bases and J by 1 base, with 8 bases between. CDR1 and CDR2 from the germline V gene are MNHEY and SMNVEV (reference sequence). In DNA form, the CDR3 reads TGTGCCAGCAGTTTAGGAGGAGGGAACACTGAAGCTTTCTTT. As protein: CASSLGGGNTEAFF.

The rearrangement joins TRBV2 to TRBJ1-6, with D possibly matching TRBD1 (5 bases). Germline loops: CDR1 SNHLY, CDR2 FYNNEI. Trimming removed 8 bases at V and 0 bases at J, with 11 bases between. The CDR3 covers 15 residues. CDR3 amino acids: CASVRQSSYNSPLHF. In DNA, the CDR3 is TGTGCCAGCGTCCGACAGAGCTCCTATAATTCACCCCTCCACTTT.

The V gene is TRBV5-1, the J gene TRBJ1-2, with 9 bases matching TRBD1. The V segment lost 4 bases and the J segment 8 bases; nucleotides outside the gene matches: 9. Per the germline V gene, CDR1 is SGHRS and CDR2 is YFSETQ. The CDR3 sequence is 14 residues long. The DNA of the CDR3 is TGCGCCAGCAGCCCCACGGACAGGGGCAGCGGCTACACCTTC. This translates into CASSPTDRGSGYTF.

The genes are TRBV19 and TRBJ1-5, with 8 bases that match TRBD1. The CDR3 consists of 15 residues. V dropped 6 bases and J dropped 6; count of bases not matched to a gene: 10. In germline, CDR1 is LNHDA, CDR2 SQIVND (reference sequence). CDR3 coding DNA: TGTGCCAGTAGCACGGGACAGGCCCTAGGTCAGCCCCAGCATTTT. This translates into CASSTGQALGQPQHF.

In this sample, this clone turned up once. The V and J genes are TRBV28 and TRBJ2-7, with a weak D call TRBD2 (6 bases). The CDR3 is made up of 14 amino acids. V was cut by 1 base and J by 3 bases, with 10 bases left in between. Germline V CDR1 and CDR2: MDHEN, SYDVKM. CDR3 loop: CASSLFQGLYEQYF. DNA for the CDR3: TGTGCCAGCAGTTTATTTCAGGGACTCTACGAGCAGTACTTC.

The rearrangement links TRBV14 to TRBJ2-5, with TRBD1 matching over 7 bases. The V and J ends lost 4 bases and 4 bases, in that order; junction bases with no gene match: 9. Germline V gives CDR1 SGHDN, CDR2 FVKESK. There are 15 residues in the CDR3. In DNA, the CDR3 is TGTGCCAGCAGCCTCTACACAGGGGATCGAGAGACCCAGTACTTC. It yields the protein CASSLYTGDRETQYF.

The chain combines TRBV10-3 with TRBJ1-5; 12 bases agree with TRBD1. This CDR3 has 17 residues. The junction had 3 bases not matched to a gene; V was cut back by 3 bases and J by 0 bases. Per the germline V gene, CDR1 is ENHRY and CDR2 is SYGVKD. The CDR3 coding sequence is TGTGCCATCAGTGATAGGGACAGGGGGCATAGCAATCAGCCCCAGCATTTT. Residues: CAISDRDRGHSNQPQHF.

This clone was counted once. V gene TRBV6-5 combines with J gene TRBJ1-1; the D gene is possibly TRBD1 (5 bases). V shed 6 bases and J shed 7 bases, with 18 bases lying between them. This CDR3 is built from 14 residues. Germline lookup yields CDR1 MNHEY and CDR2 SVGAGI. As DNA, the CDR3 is TGTGCCAGCAGCCCCAACCCACGGGGGGGTGAAGCTTTCTTT. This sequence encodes CASSPNPRGGEAFF.

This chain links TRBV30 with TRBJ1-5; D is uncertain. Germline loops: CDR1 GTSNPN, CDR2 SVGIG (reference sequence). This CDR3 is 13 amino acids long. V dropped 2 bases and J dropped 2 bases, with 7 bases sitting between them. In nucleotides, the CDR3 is TGTGCCTGGAGTAAGCGCGGCAATCAGCCCCAGCATTTT. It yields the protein CAWSKRGNQPQHF.

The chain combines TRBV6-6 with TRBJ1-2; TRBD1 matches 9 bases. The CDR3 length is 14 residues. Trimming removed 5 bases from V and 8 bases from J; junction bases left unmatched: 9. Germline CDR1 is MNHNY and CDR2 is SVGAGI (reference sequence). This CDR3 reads CASSMDRGLEGYTF. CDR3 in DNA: TGTGCCAGCAGTATGGACAGGGGTCTGGAGGGCTACACCTTC.

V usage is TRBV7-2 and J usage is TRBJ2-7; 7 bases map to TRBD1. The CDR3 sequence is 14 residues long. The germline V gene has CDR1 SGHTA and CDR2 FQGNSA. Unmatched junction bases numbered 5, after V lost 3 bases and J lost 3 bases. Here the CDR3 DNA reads TGTGCCAGCAGCTTCCCGGGACAGCTCTACGAGCAGTACTTC. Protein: CASSFPGQLYEQYF.

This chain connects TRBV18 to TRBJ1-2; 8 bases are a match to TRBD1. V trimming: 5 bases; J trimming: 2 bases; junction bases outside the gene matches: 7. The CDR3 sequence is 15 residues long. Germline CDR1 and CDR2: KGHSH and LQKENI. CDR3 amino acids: CASSSRDRRNYGYTF. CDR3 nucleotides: TGTGCCAGCTCATCCCGGGACAGGAGAAACTATGGCTACACCTTC.

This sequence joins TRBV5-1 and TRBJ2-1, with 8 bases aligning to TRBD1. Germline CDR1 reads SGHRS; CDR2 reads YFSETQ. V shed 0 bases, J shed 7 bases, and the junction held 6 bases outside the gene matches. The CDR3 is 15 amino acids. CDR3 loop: CASSLAQGALNEQFF. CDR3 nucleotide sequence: TGCGCCAGCAGCTTGGCTCAGGGGGCCTTGAATGAGCAGTTCTTC.

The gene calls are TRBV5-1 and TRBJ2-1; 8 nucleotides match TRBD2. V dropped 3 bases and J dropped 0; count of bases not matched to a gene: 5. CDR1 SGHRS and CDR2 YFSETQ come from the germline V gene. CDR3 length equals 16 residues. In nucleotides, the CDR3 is TGCGCCAGCAGCTCCAGGGCGGGGGGCTCCTACAATGAGCAGTTCTTC. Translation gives CASSSRAGGSYNEQFF.